A selection of T cell receptor beta chains follows, all from one sample in a study of blood T cell repertoires in COVID-19. Method: immunoSEQ multiplex PCR; TCRdb's copy keeps in-frame clones and lacks some. The sample carries around 200,000 clones, approximately 87% recorded once. Sequencing was done on a sample of PBMCs or T cells enriched from blood (not recorded which). The origin of the receptors is a woman aged 45 to 65 in a cohort exposed to, infected with or recovered from COVID-19 (not recorded which). Both conserved end residues are part of each CDR3. Only some rows state a clone size, as once, few, many or a class for expanded clones.

v_call: TRBV7-8; clone_size: -; cdr3_aa: CASSHPTRSGTGDTPSPYNEQFF
v_call: TRBV9; clone_size: -; cdr3_aa: CASSVATGPRTEAFF
v_call: TRBV5-1; clone_size: -; cdr3_aa: CASSRDNSVGTEAFF
v_call: TRBV9; clone_size: -; cdr3_aa: CASSVAIGQGEETQYF
v_call: TRBV7-2; clone_size: -; cdr3_aa: CASSLLRVDNSPLHF
v_call: TRBV18; clone_size: -; cdr3_aa: CASSSEFGQIGNTIYF
v_call: TRBV7-6; clone_size: -; cdr3_aa: CASSFQAGGPEGELFF
v_call: TRBV19; clone_size: -; cdr3_aa: CASSIQGASTEAFF
v_call: TRBV24-1; clone_size: -; cdr3_aa: CATSDDLAGGRGQFF
v_call: TRBV27; clone_size: -; cdr3_aa: CASSPTGGYYGYTF
v_call: TRBV6-2/TRBV6-3; clone_size: -; cdr3_aa: CASSPNPRRQGADQPQHF
v_call: TRBV6-4; clone_size: -; cdr3_aa: CATSDGRPGVYEQYF
v_call: TRBV30; clone_size: -; cdr3_aa: CAWSRTEFFYGYTF
v_call: TRBV4-1; clone_size: -; cdr3_aa: CASSQGVAGGPGELFF
v_call: TRBV6-6; clone_size: once; cdr3_aa: CASSPGLAGVTPDTQYF
v_call: TRBV12-3/TRBV12-4; clone_size: -; cdr3_aa: CASSLGTPDRAFF
v_call: TRBV9; clone_size: -; cdr3_aa: CASSVEGLGTEAFF
v_call: TRBV19; clone_size: -; cdr3_aa: CASRYREGNSPLHF
v_call: TRBV7-6; clone_size: -; cdr3_aa: CASSRVLDRTYSGNTIYF
v_call: TRBV29-1; clone_size: -; cdr3_aa: CSVGPGGSRNYGYTF
v_call: TRBV6-5; clone_size: -; cdr3_aa: CASSPRQGGQPQHF
v_call: TRBV19; clone_size: -; cdr3_aa: CASAEGRYSNQPQHF
v_call: TRBV6-1; clone_size: -; cdr3_aa: CASSEWAVDGYTF
v_call: TRBV28; clone_size: -; cdr3_aa: CAPSRMEGANTEAFF
v_call: TRBV4-2; clone_size: -; cdr3_aa: CASSPRTGGEHDGKLFF
v_call: TRBV28; clone_size: -; cdr3_aa: CASSLWSFGLAFETQYF
v_call: TRBV7-3; clone_size: -; cdr3_aa: CASSNAGGSDTQYF
v_call: TRBV4-1; clone_size: -; cdr3_aa: CASSRLAESSYEQYF
v_call: TRBV28; clone_size: -; cdr3_aa: CASSQGQVEKLFF
v_call: TRBV7-9; clone_size: -; cdr3_aa: CASRRTTEAFF
v_call: TRBV27; clone_size: few; cdr3_aa: CASSQRGGLYEQYF
v_call: TRBV2; clone_size: -; cdr3_aa: CASMIGVSTGNEQYF
v_call: TRBV5-6; clone_size: -; cdr3_aa: CASSVSFGTLNQPQHF
v_call: TRBV7-2; clone_size: -; cdr3_aa: CASSPLGAGQPQHF
v_call: TRBV7-2; clone_size: -; cdr3_aa: CASSFYPATDTQYF
v_call: TRBV15; clone_size: -; cdr3_aa: CATSREASGYAKNIQYF
v_call: TRBV7-6; clone_size: -; cdr3_aa: CASRRNRDSQETQYF
v_call: TRBV5-1; clone_size: -; cdr3_aa: CASSPDRGGDTQYF
v_call: TRBV28; clone_size: -; cdr3_aa: CASGDRLGYGYTF
v_call: TRBV27; clone_size: -; cdr3_aa: CASSLYYGYWNQPQHF
v_call: TRBV7-3; clone_size: once; cdr3_aa: CASSLVGGPDTQYF